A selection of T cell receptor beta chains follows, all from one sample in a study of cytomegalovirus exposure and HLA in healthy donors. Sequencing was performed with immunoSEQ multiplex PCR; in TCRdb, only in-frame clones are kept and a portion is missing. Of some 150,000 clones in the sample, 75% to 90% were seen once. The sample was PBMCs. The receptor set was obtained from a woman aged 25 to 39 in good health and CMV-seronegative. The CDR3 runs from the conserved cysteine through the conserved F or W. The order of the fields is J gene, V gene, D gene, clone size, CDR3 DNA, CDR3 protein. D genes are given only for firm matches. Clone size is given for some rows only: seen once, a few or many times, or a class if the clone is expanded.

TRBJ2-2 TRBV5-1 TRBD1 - TGCGCCAGCCTACAGGGGACATACACCGGGGAGCTGTTTTTT CASLQGTYTGELFF
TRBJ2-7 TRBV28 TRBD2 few TGTGCCAGCAGTAGCGGGAACGAGCAGTACTTC CASSSGNEQYF
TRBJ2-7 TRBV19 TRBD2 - TGTGCCAGTAGCTTTACTAGCGGGGAATACGAGCAGTACTTC CASSFTSGEYEQYF
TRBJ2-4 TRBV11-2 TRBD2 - TGTGCCAGCAGCTTGGGAGCGGGGGGGAGGCTGAGCGACATTCAGTACTTC CASSLGAGGRLSDIQYF
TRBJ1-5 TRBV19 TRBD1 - TGTGCCAGTAGTATGACAGGGTATCAGCCCCAGCATTTT CASSMTGYQPQHF
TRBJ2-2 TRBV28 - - TGTGCCAGCAGCCCTCTAAACCAACCACGTCGTCAGGCCGGGGAGCTGTTTTTT CASSPLNQPRRQAGELFF
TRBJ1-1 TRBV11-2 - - TGTGCCAGCAGCCTCCTGCCAGCGGGGAACACTGAAGCTTTCTTT CASSLLPAGNTEAFF
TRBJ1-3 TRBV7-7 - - TGTGCCAGCAGCCCAGTCGGGCCAGGGGGAAACACCATATATTTT CASSPVGPGGNTIYF
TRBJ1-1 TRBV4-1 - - TGCGCCAGCAGCCAGGAGGGTTCCGGGAAAGCTTTCTTT CASSQEGSGKAFF
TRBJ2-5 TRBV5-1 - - TGCGCCAGCAGCTTGGTAGAGGGGGTAGAGACCCAGTACTTC CASSLVEGVETQYF
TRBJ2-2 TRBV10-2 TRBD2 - TGCGCCAGCAGACAGGGGCGGGAGGGTGGCGGGGAGCTGTTTTTT CASRQGREGGGELFF
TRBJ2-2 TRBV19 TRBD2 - TGTGCCAGTAGACCCCGGGAGGGGAACACCGGGGAGCTGTTTTTT CASRPREGNTGELFF
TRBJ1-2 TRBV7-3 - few TGTGCCAGCAGCTTAAATCCGGCAGGCTATGGCTACACCTTC CASSLNPAGYGYTF
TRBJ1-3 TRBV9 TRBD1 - TGTGCCAGCAGCGGGACAGGTTTTGGAAACACCATATATTTT CASSGTGFGNTIYF
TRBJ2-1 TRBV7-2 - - TGTGCCAGCAGCTTAAAACTACCTCCCTACAATGAGCAGTTCTTC CASSLKLPPYNEQFF
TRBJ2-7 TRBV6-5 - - TGTGCCAGCAGTTACTTCGGCGGACAGTCCTACGAGCAGTACTTC CASSYFGGQSYEQYF
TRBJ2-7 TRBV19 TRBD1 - TGTGCCAGTAGTACGGACAGGTCTTCAGGCTACGAGCAGTACTTC CASSTDRSSGYEQYF
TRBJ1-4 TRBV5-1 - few TGCGCCAGCAGCTTGTTCCACGGGGAAAAACTGTTTTTT CASSLFHGEKLFF
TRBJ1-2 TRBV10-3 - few TGTGCCATCAGTTCATACATCAGGGACTCTAACTATGGCTACACCTTC CAISSYIRDSNYGYTF
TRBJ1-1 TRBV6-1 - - TGTGCCAGCGGACTGATAGGGAACACTGAAGCTTTCTTT CASGLIGNTEAFF
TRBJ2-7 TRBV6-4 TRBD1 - TGTGCCAGCAGTGACTCGGACAGGCCCTCCTACGAGCAGTACTTC CASSDSDRPSYEQYF